The clone carrying this T cell receptor beta chain showed up many times. Its specificity is unknown. On the day of bone marrow donation, the related graft donor provided peripheral blood. The sample belongs to a study of T cells after posttransplantation cyclophosphamide. Findings and limits, study-wide: Tissue-infiltrating T cells from skin or gut overlapped little with blood T cells. Donor CD8+ memory clones often dominated recipient blood repertoires at later times. Recipient CMV seropositivity and CMV reactivation strongly tracked TRB clonality.

The repertoire was sequenced with immunoSEQ multiplex PCR; TCRdb's copy has only in-frame clones and lacks some. This sample carries roughly 41,000 clones and no singletons, and 5.5% to 7% goes to the top ten. CDR1 and CDR2 (germline): SGHTS, YDEGEE. The CDR3 totals 14 residues. V was cut by 3 bases and J by 3 bases, with 13 bases left in between. The sample taken for sequencing was PBMCs. This chain joins TRBV5-8 and TRBJ2-7, with D unclear. The clonotype was recovered from a man in his thirties or forties in good health and a related stem cell transplant donor. CDR3 in amino acids: CASSSFSLGYEQYF. As DNA, the CDR3 is TGTGCCAGCAGCTCTTTTAGCCTCGGCTACGAGCAGTACTTC.